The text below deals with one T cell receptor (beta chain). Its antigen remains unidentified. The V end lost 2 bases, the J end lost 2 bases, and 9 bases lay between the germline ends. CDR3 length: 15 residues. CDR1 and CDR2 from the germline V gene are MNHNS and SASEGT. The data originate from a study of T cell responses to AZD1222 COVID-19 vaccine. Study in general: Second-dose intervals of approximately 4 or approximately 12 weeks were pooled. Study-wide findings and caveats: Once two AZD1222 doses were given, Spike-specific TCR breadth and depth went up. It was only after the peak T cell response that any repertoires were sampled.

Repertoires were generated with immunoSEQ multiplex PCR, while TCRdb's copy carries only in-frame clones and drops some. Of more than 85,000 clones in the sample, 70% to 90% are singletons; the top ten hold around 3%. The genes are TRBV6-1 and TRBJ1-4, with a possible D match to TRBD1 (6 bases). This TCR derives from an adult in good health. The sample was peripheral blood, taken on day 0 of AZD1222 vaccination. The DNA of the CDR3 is TGTGCCAGCAGTGAAAACAGGGTGACTAATGAAAAACTGTTTTTT. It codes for CASSENRVTNEKLFF.